This entry describes one T cell receptor (beta chain). Its antigen remains undetermined. Per-base qualities were not stored, and no clone one base away is much larger. Preparation of the library involved 5' RACE. Sequencing took place on an Illumina HiSeq 2000. A universal primer binding site was introduced by template switching, and a unique molecular identifier was present in the final cDNA, enabling accurate counting of TCR cDNA molecules. First-strand cDNA for TCR alpha and beta chains was synthesized from specific primers in the conserved constant-segment region. To control for contamination, every cDNA library was double barcoded, receiving both a SMART-Mk sample barcode and Illumina barcodes. TruSeq adapter sequences along with Illumina sample barcodes were introduced in two successive PCR steps. Sequencing of the TCR alpha and beta cDNA libraries was done on the Illumina HiSeq platform using custom primers. In the authors' own workflow: Unique molecular identifiers were extracted from raw reads with MiGEC, and CDR3 positions were determined with MiXCR. For each individual, recombination models were inferred using an EM algorithm with the repgenHMM and IGoR tools. The tcR package in R was used for shared clonotype analysis, with sharing normalized by the product of cloneset sizes. To study raw recombination without the effects of thymic and clonal selection, out-of-frame nonproductive sequences were analyzed. TCRdb trimmed the raw reads at Q25, called clones with MiXCR and kept productive beta chains. Each entry merges the rows of one CDR3 protein and shows their most common DNA and genes. The V and J calls shown here were made by TCRdb, not taken from the authors' results. Counted in this sample were 550,000 to 700,000 distinct CDR3 sequences; roughly 9.5% of them appeared once. Roughly 3% of the sample is in the top ten clones.

Every donor was a healthy Caucasian. Three pairs of female monozygotic twins, all aged roughly 18 to 29 years, made up the twin cohort. RNA for TCR libraries was isolated from peripheral blood mononuclear cells. V and J are truncated by 6 bases and 1 base respectively, leaving an intervening sequence of 12 bases. The CDR3, cysteine through phenylalanine, is 14 amino acids long. The entry retains the CDR3 DNA only, 42 bases that are in frame from base 1. In the germline V gene (reference sequence), CDR1 corresponds to DFQATT and CDR2 to SNEGSKA. The entry originates in a study of identical twins (dated by TCRdb to the mid-2010s). In the study overall: To test whether fetal clonotypes persist, the study used deep sequencing on TCR alpha and beta repertoires from monozygotic twins, unrelated adults of various ages, and cord blood. Replicate twin experiments were performed at different times using different library preparation protocols to rule out contamination.

What the authors observed across the whole study: Because the same donors could not be followed over many years, conclusions were based on cross-sectional statistical analysis. Invariant T cells such as MAIT and iNKT could partly confound zero-insertion analyses, although diverse VJ usage argued against such confounding for most clonotypes. Fewer insertions were carried by abundant cord blood beta clonotypes, a similar but weaker trend appeared in young adult naive repertoires, and no such trend appeared in memory repertoires. Out-of-frame TCR alpha sharing in monozygotic twins was systematically underestimated by recombination models, whereas sharing between unrelated individuals was in agreement with the recombination models. Compared with coincidental sharing between unrelated individuals, out-of-frame TCR alpha sequences shared between twins had an excess of sequences with low generation probability. A weaker excess of twin sharing was found in beta out-of-frame sequences because the signal-to-noise ratio was lowered by fewer shared sequences.

These data were also filed under a second study, of yellow fever vaccine responses in identical twins. The second study's paper adds: According to the authors, in identical twins the way T cells responded to vaccination appeared partly convergent and partly personalized. The study precisely tracked vaccine-responding T cell clones in identical twins.

The sequenced sample was PBMCs. The receptor was derived from a woman aged 18-29 years in good health. The V gene is TRBV20-1 and the J gene is TRBJ2-2; no D gene call is confident. The CDR3 loop reads CSASIEWNTGELFF. The nucleotides are TGCAGTGCGTCGATTGAGTGGAACACCGGGGAGCTGTTTTTT.